The rows below give T cell receptor beta chains drawn from one sample of a study of cytomegalovirus exposure and HLA in healthy donors. Produced via immunoSEQ multiplex PCR; TCRdb's table is partial and in-frame only. Seen here are approximately 150,000 clones, approximately 80% observed once, and the top ten hold approximately 1.6%. Specimen: PBMCs. The receptors derive from a woman aged 25-40 years in good health and CMV-seronegative. CDR3s include the opening cysteine and the closing phenylalanine or tryptophan. Fields, in order: V gene, CDR3 protein.

TRBV28 | CASKGGAEDYGYTF
TRBV7-2 | CASSYYDSAEAFF
TRBV2 | CASSEERGRGGYTF
TRBV6-1 | CASSPQGINNQPQHF
TRBV19 | CASRTPEGRGGGNEQFF
TRBV2 | CASSVPGGGSSYEQYF
TRBV29-1 | CSVVGGRDYGYTF
TRBV5-6 | CASTLGREEQFF
TRBV6-1 | CASSEIGEAYEQYF
TRBV10-1 | CASSPAGRGETQYF
TRBV5-8 | CASSFQGNYGYPF
TRBV10-3 | CAISEGLAGETQYF
TRBV2 | CASTQLGQGAQGAQHF
TRBV28 | CASSLARTGHGYTF
TRBV2 | CASSEAWRASSYEQYF
TRBV27 | CASSYGGPYNEQFF
TRBV7-9 | CASSLAGDPYEQYF
TRBV25-1 | CASSELGVEDTEAFF
TRBV5-1 | CASSLVKGPGQGSEQYF
TRBV4-3 | CASSQDFGGTSGRYPYEQYF
TRBV7-9 | CATWSEGGFTEAFF
TRBV11-2 | CASSLASGQGGWGAFF
TRBV5-6 | CASSLEGLTASSTDTQYF
TRBV6-6 | CASSPGLAGAGGELFF
TRBV4-1 | CASSPQGLAGYEQYF
TRBV6-5 | CASSYFGETTF
TRBV2 | CASRGRDSNYEQYF
TRBV10-3 | CAISEGDTFRPQHF
TRBV27 | CASSRDSRTDTQYF
TRBV4-1 | CASSQSTQRGEQFF
TRBV2 | CASSNRGQGTQYF
TRBV5-4 | CASSPGQGIVTEAFF
TRBV9 | CASSVGGQGNQPQHF